The clone carrying this TCR beta chain was found a few times. The data were obtained in a study of blood T cells in healthy people across ages. A sample-barcoded 5' primer and a J-beta primer mix were used in a second PCR of about 7 to 12 cycles. TCRdb analysed the 5' RACE reads with MiXCR anew, one entry per CDR3 protein. This table holds around 750,000 distinct CDR3 sequences, 53% found once. CDR1 is LNHNV and CDR2 is YYDKDF in the germline V gene (reference sequence). Losses at the gene ends were 5 bases for V and 2 bases for J; bases not matched to a gene: 7. This CDR3 has 16 residues. The material sequenced was blood. V and J are TRBV15 and TRBJ2-1, with 9 bases identical to TRBD1. This TCR was recovered from a man aged 80 or over in good health. The CDR3, as DNA: TGTGCCACCAGCGCGGGGACAGGGAAGCCCTACAATGAGCAGTTCTTC. Translated: CATSAGTGKPYNEQFF.